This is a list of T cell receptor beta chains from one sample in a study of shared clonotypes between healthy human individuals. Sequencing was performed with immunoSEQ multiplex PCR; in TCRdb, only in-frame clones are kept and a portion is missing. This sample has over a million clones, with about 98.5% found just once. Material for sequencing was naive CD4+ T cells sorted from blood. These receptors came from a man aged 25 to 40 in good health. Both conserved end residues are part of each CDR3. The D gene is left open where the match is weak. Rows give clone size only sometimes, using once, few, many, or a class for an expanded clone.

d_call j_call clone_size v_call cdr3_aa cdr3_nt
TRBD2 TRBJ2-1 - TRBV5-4 CASNGGLGVGDEQFF TGTGCCTCAAATGGGGGACTAGGAGTAGGGGATGAGCAGTTCTTC
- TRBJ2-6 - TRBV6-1 CASSAAGANVLTF TGTGCCAGCAGTGCAGCTGGGGCCAACGTCCTGACTTTC
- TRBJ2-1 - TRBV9 CASSVGAGLYNEQFF TGTGCCAGCAGCGTAGGAGCGGGCCTTTACAATGAGCAGTTCTTC
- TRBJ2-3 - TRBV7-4 CASSLAEHSDTQYF TGTGCCAGCAGCTTAGCCGAACATTCGGATACGCAGTATTTT
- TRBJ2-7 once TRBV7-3 CASSLGLPGYEQYF TGTGCCAGCAGCTTGGGGCTCCCCGGGTACGAGCAGTACTTC
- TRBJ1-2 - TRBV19 CASSVGYGYTF TGTGCCAGTAGTGTAGGTTACGGCTACACCTTC
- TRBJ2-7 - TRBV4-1 CASSLIGTYEQYF TGCGCCAGCAGCCTAATTGGGACCTACGAGCAGTACTTC
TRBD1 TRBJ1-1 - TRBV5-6 CASSFGQGATAFF TGTGCCAGCAGCTTCGGACAGGGGGCTACAGCTTTCTTT
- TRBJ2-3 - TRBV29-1 CSVDGGTDTQYF TGCAGCGTTGATGGGGGCACAGATACGCAGTATTTT
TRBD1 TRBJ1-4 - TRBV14 CASSQVGRGPGEKLFF TGTGCCAGCAGCCAAGTCGGTAGGGGGCCGGGTGAAAAACTGTTTTTT
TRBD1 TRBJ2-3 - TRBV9 CASSASPGQGGNPQYF TGTGCCAGCAGCGCGTCCCCGGGACAGGGGGGTAACCCGCAGTATTTT